Listed below are T cell receptor beta chains from one sample, sequenced in a study of cytomegalovirus exposure and HLA in healthy donors. Here immunoSEQ multiplex PCR was the method, and the copy in TCRdb shows in-frame clones only, minus some. Of about 160,000 clones in the sample, 80% were seen once. The specimen was PBMCs. The receptors were gathered from a male donor in good health and CMV-seropositive. Each CDR3 is given with its conserved first and last residue. Fields, in order: V gene, clone size, J gene, D gene, CDR3 protein, CDR3 DNA. A D gene is named only where the DNA matches it firmly. Clone size is stated in some rows and not others, as once, few, many or a class when expanded.

TRBV5-1	-	TRBJ1-5	-	CASSLMGAGQPQHF	TGCGCCAGCAGCTTGATGGGGGCGGGCCAGCCCCAGCATTTT
TRBV6-4	-	TRBJ1-2	-	CASSDGQLTGYTF	TGTGCCAGCAGTGACGGGCAGCTAACCGGCTACACCTTC
TRBV6-1	few	TRBJ1-2	TRBD1	CASNRGRDANYGYTF	TGTGCCAGCAACAGGGGTAGGGATGCTAACTATGGCTACACCTTC
TRBV4-3	few	TRBJ1-4	-	CASSQDRTNEKLFF	TGCGCCAGCAGCCAAGATCGAACTAATGAAAAACTGTTTTTT
TRBV9	few	TRBJ1-6	-	CASSVVGASNSPLHF	TGTGCCAGCAGCGTAGTTGGGGCCTCTAATTCACCCCTCCACTTT
TRBV19	few	TRBJ2-3	TRBD2	CASSSQLAGWINTQYF	TGTGCCAGTAGTTCCCAATTAGCGGGATGGATAAATACGCAGTATTTT
TRBV5-6	-	TRBJ2-5	TRBD2	CASTSGGWETQYF	TGTGCCAGCACCTCGGGAGGGTGGGAGACCCAGTACTTC
TRBV7-9	-	TRBJ2-1	TRBD1	CASGDTGESYNEQFF	TGTGCCAGCGGGGATACAGGGGAGTCCTACAATGAGCAGTTCTTC
TRBV19	-	TRBJ2-7	-	CASSPAGDQREQYF	TGTGCCTCCTCCCCCGCAGGGGATCAGCGGGAGCAGTACTTC
TRBV5-4	few	TRBJ2-5	TRBD2	CASSSPSGTLETQYF	TGTGCCAGCAGCTCCCCTAGCGGGACGTTGGAGACCCAGTACTTC
TRBV18	-	TRBJ2-1	TRBD2	CASSPLGTSVSGEQFF	TGTGCCAGCTCACCCCTAGGGACTAGCGTATCGGGTGAGCAGTTCTTC
TRBV7-8	-	TRBJ1-5	TRBD1	CASSGTALSQPQHF	TGTGCCAGCAGCGGGACAGCCCTAAGTCAGCCCCAGCATTTT
TRBV6-5	-	TRBJ2-3	TRBD1	CASTPADRAPDTQYF	TGTGCCAGCACCCCAGCGGACAGGGCCCCAGATACGCAGTATTTT
TRBV28	-	TRBJ1-2	TRBD1	CASRLGQGYGYTF	TGTGCCAGCAGGTTGGGACAGGGATATGGCTACACCTTC
TRBV4-2	-	TRBJ2-7	TRBD2	CASSQGTSGRSSYEQYF	TGTGCCAGCAGCCAAGGGACTAGCGGGAGAAGCTCCTACGAGCAGTACTTC
TRBV6-5	-	TRBJ2-2	-	CASSYSGGTNTGELFF	TGTGCCAGCAGTTACTCTGGCGGGACGAACACCGGGGAGCTGTTTTTT
TRBV30	-	TRBJ1-4	-	CAWSALGGGKEKLFF	TGTGCCTGGAGCGCCCTGGGCGGGGGGAAGGAAAAACTGTTTTTT
TRBV12-5	-	TRBJ1-5	-	CASGLVAAEDQPQHF	TGTGCTAGTGGTTTGGTAGCGGCCGAGGACCAGCCCCAGCATTTT
TRBV18	-	TRBJ2-7	TRBD1	CASSPPDRGPYEQYF	TGTGCCAGCTCACCACCGGACAGGGGACCCTACGAGCAGTACTTC
TRBV28	-	TRBJ1-4	TRBD1	CASRTGGGEKLFF	TGTGCCAGCAGGACAGGGGGCGGTGAAAAACTGTTTTTT
TRBV14	-	TRBJ1-2	-	CASSLYTASYSNGYTF	TGTGCCAGCAGCCTATACACCGCCTCTTACAGCAATGGCTACACCTTC
TRBV18	-	TRBJ1-2	TRBD1	CASSQGADGYTF	TGTGCCAGCTCCCAGGGGGCTGATGGCTACACCTTC
TRBV27	-	TRBJ2-7	-	CASSPRPGEVEQYF	TGTGCCAGCAGTCCCCGGCCAGGGGAAGTCGAGCAGTACTTC
TRBV11-2	-	TRBJ2-7	-	CASSLTLGKEYF	TGTGCCAGCAGCTTAACCCTCGGGAAAGAGTACTTC
TRBV5-4	-	TRBJ1-5	-	CASSQDGGNQPQHF	TGTGCCAGCAGCCAAGACGGGGGGAATCAGCCCCAGCATTTT
TRBV25-1	few	TRBJ1-1	-	CASSAKVGGTEAFF	TGTGCCAGCAGTGCTAAGGTGGGGGGCACTGAAGCTTTCTTT
TRBV27	-	TRBJ1-6	TRBD1	CASRDRANSPLHF	TGTGCCAGCCGGGACAGGGCGAATTCACCCCTCCACTTT
TRBV14	once	TRBJ2-2	-	CASSQKGPGELFF	TGTGCCAGCAGCCAGAAGGGGCCCGGGGAGCTGTTTTTT
TRBV9	-	TRBJ2-6	-	CASSGVWGANVLTF	TGTGCCAGCTCAGGGGTGTGGGGGGCCAACGTCCTGACTTTC
TRBV9	-	TRBJ2-2	-	CASSRTAINTGELFF	TGTGCCAGCAGCCGGACAGCGATCAACACCGGGGAGCTGTTTTTT
TRBV29-1	-	TRBJ2-7	-	CSVGRRGFFSEQYF	TGCAGCGTTGGACGCAGGGGATTTTTCTCTGAGCAGTACTTC
TRBV28	-	TRBJ1-3	TRBD1	CASRRAGTGRNTIYF	TGTGCCAGCAGACGGGCCGGGACAGGAAGAAACACCATATATTTT
TRBV6-5	-	TRBJ2-1	-	CASSYGGDLYNEQFF	TGTGCCAGCAGTTACGGCGGGGACTTATACAATGAGCAGTTCTTC
TRBV5-1	-	TRBJ2-1	TRBD1	CASSRQGPQNNEQFF	TGCGCCAGCAGCCGACAGGGTCCCCAAAACAATGAGCAGTTCTTC
TRBV2	-	TRBJ2-5	-	CASNGVRSQETQYF	TGTGCCAGCAACGGAGTCCGCTCACAAGAGACCCAGTACTTC
TRBV28	-	TRBJ2-2	TRBD2	CASSSQREPGELFF	TGTGCCAGCAGCTCCCAGCGGGAGCCCGGGGAGCTGTTTTTT
TRBV28	few	TRBJ2-5	-	CASTTGSRTKEQYF	TGTGCCAGCACCACAGGGAGCCGAACGAAAGAGCAGTACTTC
TRBV27	-	TRBJ2-1	-	CASSLVTTGNEQFF	TGTGCCAGCAGCCTAGTCACCACGGGCAATGAGCAGTTCTTC
TRBV6-5	few	TRBJ2-7	-	CASRPDSLPYEQYF	TGTGCCAGCAGACCAGATTCCCTTCCCTACGAGCAGTACTTC
TRBV7-9	-	TRBJ2-1	-	CASSLISMNEQFF	TGTGCCAGCAGCTTGATTAGCATGAATGAGCAGTTCTTC
TRBV6-1	-	TRBJ2-1	TRBD2	CASSDPGLAGSIEQFF	TGTGCCAGCAGTGATCCGGGACTAGCGGGATCGATTGAGCAGTTCTTC